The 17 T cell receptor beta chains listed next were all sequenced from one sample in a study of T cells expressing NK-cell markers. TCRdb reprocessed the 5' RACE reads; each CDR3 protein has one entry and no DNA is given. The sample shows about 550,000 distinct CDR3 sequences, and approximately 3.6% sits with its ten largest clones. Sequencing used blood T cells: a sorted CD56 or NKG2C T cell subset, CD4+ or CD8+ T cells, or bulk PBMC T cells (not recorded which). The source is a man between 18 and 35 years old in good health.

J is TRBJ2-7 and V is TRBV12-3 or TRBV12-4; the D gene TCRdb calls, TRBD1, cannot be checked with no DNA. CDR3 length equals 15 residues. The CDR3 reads CASSLGTGPYYEQYF.

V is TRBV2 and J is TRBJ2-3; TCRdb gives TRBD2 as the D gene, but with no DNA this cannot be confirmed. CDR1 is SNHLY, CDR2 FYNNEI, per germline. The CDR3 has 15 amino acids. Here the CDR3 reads CASRGLAGTTDTQYF.

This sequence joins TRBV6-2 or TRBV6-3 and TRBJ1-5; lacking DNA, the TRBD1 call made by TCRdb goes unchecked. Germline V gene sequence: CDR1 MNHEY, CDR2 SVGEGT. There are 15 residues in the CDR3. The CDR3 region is CASSTRGGIHQPQHF.

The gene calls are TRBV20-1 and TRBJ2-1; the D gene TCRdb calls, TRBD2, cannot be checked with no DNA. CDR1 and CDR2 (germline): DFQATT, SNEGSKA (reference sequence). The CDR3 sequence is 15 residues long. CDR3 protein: CSARGTSGQRNEQFF.

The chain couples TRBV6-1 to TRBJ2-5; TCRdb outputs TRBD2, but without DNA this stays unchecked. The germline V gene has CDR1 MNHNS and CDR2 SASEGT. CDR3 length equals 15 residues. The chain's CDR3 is CASTRLGTSQETQYF.

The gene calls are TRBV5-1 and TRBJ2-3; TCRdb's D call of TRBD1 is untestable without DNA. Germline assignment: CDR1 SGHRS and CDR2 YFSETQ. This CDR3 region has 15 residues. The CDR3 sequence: CASSPVGGEADTQYF.

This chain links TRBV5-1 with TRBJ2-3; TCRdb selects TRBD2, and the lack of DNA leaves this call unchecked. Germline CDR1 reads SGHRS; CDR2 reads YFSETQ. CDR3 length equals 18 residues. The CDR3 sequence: CASSLARTSGGITDTQYF.

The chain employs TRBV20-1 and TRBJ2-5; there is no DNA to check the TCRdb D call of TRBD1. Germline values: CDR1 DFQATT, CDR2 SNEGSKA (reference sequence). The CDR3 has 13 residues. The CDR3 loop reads CSAREGPVKTQYF.

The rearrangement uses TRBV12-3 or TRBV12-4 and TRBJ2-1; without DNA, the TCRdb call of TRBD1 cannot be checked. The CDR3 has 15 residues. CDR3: CASSFRMGGDNEQFF.

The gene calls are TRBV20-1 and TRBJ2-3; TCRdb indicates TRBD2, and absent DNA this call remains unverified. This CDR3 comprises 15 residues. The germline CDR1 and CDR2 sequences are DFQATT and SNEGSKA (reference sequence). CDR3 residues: CSAPTLAVSTDTQYF.

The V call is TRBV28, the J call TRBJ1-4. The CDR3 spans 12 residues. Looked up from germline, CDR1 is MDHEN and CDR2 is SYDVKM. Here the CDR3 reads CASSLWSEKLFF.

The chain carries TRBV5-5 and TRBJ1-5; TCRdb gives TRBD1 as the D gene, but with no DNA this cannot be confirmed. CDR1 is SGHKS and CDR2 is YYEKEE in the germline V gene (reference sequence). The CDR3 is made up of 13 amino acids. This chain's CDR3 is CASSLGGAEPQHF.

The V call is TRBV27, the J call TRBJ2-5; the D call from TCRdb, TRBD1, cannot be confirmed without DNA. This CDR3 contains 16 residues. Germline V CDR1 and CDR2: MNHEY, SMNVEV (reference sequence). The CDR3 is CASSYSSGMRMETQYF.

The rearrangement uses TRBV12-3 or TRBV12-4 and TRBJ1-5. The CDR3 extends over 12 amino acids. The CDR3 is CASSRPSGSQHF.

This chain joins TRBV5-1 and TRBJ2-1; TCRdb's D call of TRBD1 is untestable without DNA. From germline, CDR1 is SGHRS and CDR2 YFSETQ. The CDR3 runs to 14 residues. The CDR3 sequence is CASSFKDNHNEQFF.

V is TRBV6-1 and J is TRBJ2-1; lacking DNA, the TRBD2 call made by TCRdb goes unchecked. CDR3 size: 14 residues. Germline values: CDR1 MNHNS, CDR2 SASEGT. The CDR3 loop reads CASSPGTSGRPRFF.

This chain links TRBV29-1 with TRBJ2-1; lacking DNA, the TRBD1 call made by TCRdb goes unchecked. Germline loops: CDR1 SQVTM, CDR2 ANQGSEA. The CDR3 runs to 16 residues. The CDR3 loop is CSVEDRVWQGGYEQFF.